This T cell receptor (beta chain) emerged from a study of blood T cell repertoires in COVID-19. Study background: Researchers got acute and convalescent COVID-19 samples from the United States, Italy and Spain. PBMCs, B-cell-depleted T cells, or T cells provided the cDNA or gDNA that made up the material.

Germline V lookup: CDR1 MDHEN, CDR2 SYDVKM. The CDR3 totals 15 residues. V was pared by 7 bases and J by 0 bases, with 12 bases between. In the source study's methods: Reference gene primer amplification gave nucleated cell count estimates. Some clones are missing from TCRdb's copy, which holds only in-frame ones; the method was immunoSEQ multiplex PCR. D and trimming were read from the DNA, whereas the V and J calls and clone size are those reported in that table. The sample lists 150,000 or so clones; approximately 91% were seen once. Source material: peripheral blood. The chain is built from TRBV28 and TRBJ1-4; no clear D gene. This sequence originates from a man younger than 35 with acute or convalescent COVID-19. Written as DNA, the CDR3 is TGTGCCAGCACTTCCCGGGGAGCAACTAATGAAAAACTGTTTTTT. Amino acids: CASTSRGATNEKLFF.